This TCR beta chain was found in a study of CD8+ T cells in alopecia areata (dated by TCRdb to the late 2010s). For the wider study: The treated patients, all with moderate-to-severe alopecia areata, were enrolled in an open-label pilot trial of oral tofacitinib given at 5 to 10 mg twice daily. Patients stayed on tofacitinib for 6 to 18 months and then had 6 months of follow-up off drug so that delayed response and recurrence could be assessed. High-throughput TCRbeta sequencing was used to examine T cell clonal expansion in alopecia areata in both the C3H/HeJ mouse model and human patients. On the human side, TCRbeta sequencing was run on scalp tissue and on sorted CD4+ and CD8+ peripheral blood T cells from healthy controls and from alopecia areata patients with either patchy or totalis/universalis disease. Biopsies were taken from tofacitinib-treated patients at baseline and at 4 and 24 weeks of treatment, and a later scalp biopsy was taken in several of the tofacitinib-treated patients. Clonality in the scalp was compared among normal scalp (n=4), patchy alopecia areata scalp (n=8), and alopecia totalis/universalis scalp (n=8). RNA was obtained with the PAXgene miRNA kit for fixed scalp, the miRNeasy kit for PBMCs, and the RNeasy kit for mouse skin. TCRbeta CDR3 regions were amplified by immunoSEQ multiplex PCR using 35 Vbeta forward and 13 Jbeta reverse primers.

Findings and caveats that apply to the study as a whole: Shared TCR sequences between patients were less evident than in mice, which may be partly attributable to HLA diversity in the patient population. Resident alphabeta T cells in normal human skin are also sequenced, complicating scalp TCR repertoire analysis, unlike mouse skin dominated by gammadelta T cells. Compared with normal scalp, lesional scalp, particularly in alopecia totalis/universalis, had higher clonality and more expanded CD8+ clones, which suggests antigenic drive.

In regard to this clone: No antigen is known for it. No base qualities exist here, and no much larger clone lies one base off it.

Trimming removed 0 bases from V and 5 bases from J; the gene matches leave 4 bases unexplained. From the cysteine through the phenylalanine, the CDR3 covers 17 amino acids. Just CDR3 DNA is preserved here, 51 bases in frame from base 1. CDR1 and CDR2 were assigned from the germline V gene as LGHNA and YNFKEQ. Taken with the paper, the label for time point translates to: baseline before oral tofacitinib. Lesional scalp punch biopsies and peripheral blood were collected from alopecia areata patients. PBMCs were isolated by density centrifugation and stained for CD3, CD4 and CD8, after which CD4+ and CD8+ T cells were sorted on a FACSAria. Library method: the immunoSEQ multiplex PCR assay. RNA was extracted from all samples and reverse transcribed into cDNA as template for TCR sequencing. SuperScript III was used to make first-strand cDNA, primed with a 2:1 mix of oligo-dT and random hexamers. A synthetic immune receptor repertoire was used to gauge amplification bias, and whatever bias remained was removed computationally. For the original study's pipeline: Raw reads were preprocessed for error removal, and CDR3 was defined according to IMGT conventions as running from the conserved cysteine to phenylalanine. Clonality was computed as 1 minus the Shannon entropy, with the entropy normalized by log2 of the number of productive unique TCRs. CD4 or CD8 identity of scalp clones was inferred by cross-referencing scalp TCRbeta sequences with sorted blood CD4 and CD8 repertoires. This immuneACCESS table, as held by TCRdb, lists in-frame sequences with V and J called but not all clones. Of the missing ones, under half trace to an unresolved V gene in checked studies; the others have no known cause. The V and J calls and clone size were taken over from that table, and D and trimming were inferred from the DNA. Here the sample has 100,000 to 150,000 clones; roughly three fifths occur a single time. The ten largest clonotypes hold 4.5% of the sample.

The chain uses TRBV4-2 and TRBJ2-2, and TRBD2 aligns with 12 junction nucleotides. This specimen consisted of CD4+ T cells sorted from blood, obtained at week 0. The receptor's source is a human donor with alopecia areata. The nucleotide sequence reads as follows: TGTGCCAGCAGCCAAGAGGGACTAGCGGGTCGGACCGGGGAGCTGTTTTTT. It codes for CASSQEGLAGRTGELFF.